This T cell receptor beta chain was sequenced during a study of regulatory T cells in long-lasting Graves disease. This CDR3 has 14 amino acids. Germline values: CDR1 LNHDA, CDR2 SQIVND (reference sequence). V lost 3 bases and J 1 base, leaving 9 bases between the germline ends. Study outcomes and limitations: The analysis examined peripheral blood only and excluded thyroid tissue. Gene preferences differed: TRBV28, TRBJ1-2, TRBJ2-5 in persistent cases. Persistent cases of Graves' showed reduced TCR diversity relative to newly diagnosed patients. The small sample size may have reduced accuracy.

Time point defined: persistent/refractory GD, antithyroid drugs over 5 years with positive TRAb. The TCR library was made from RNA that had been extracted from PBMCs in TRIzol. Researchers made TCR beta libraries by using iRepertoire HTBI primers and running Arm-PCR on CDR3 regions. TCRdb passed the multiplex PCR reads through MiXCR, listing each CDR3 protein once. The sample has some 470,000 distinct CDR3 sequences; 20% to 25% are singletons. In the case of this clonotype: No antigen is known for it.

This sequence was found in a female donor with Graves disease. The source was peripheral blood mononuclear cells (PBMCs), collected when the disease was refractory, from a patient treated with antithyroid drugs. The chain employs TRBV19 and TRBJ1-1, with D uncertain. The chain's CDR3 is CASSIGLENTEAFF. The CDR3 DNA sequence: TGTGCCAGTAGTATCGGGTTGGAGAACACTGAAGCTTTCTTT.